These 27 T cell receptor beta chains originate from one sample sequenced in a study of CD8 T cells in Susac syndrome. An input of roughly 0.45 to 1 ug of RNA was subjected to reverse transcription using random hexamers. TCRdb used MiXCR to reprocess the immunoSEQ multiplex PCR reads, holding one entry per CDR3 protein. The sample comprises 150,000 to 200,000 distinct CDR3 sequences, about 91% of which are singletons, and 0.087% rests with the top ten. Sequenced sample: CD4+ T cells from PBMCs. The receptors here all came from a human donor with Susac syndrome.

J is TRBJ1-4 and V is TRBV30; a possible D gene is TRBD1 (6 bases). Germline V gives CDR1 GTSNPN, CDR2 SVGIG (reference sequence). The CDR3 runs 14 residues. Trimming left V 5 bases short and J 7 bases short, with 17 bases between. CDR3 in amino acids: CAWGPRRGGEKLFF. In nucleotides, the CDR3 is TGTGCCTGGGGGCCCAGACGAGGGGGTGAAAAACTGTTTTTT.

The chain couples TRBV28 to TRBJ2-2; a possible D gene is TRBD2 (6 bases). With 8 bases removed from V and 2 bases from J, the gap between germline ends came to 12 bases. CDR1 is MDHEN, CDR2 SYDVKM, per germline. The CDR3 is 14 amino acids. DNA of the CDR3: TGTGCCAGCGATAGCGGCTCTAACACCGGGGAGCTGTTTTTT. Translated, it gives CASDSGSNTGELFF. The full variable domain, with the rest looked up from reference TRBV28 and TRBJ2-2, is DVKVTQSSRYLVKRTGEKVFLECVQDMDHENMFWYRQDPGLGLRLIYFSYDVKMKEKGDIPEGYSVSREKKERFSLILESASTNQTSMYLCASDSGSNTGELFFGEGSRLTVL.

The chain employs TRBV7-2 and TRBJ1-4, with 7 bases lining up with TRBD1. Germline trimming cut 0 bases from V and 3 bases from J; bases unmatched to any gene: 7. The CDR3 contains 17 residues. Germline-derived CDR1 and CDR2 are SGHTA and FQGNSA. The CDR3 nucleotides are TGTGCCAGCAGCTTAGCGTGGGACAGCTCTCCTAATGAAAAACTGTTTTTT. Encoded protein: CASSLAWDSSPNEKLFF. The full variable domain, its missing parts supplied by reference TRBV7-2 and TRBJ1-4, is GAGVSQSPSNKVTEKGKDVELRCDPISGHTALYWYRQSLGQGLEFLIYFQGNSAPDKSGLPSDRFSAERTGGSVSTLTIQRTQQEDSAVYLCASSLAWDSSPNEKLFFGSGTQLSVL.

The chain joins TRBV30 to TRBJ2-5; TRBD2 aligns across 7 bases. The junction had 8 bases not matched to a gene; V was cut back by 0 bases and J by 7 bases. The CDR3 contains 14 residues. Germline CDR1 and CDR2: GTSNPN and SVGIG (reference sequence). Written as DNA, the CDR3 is TGTGCCTGGAGTGTACTAATAGGGGAGGGGACCCAGTACTTC. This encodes CAWSVLIGEGTQYF.

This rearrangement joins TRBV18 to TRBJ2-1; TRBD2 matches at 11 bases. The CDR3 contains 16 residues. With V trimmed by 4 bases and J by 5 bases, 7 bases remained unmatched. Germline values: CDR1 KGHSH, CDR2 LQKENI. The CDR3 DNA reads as TGTGCCAGCTCACAACTTAGCGGGAGGGGCGACAATGAGCAGTTCTTC. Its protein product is CASSQLSGRGDNEQFF.

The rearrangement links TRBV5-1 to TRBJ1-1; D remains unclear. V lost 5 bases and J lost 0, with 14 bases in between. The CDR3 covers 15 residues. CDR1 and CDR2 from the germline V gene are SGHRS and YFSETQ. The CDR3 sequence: CASSLRSNMNTEAFF. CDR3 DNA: TGCGCCAGCAGTCTGAGGTCGAACATGAACACTGAAGCTTTCTTT.

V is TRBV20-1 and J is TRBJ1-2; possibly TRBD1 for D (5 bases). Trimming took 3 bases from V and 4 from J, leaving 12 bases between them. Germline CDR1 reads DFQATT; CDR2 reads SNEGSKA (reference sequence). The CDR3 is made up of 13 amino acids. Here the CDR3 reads CSASQGRRYGYTF. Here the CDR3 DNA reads TGCAGTGCTAGTCAGGGACGGCGCTATGGCTACACCTTC.

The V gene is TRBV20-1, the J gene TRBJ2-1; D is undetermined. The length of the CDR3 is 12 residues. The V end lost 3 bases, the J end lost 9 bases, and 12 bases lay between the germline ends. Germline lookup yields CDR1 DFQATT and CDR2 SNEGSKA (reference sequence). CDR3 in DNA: TGCAGTGCTAGTTGGATGACGTCTGAGCAGTTCTTC. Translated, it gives CSASWMTSEQFF.

The CDR3 nucleotides read TGTGCCAGCGGTAAACCGGGACTAGTCAATGAGCAGTTCTTC. Its translation: CASGKPGLVNEQFF. V gene TRBV12-3 or TRBV12-4 combines with J gene TRBJ2-1; TRBD2 aligns across 8 bases. With V trimmed by 8 bases and J by 6 bases, 9 bases remained unmatched. CDR3 length: 14 amino acids.

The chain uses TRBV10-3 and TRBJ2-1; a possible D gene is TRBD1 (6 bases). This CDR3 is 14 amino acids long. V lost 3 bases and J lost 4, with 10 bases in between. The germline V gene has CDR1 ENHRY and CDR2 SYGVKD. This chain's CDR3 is CAISEGQRYNEQFF. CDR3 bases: TGTGCCATCAGTGAAGGACAGCGATACAATGAGCAGTTCTTC.

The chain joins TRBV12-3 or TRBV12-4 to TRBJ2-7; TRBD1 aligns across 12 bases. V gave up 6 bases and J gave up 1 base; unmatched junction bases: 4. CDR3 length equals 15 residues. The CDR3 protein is CASRRGQGASYEQYF. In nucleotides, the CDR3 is TGTGCCAGCAGACGGGGACAGGGGGCATCCTACGAGCAGTACTTC.

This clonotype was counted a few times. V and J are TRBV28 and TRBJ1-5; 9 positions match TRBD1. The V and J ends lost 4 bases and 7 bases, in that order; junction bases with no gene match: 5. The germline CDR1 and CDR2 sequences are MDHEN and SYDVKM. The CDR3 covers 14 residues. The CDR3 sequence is CASSWGQGNQPQHF. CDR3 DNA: TGTGCCAGCAGTTGGGGACAGGGAAACCAGCCCCAGCATTTT.

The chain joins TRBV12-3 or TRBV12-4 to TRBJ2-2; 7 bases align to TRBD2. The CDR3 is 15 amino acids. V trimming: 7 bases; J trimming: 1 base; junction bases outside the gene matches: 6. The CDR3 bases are TGTGCCAGCATCCACAAGCGGGGGAACACCGGGGAGCTGTTTTTT. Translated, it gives CASIHKRGNTGELFF.

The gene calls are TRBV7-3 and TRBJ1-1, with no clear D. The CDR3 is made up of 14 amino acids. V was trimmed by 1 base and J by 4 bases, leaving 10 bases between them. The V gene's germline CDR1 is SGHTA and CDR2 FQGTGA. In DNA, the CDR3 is TGTGCCAGCAGCTTAAGCGCATACTCCACTGAAGCTTTCTTT. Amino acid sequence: CASSLSAYSTEAFF.

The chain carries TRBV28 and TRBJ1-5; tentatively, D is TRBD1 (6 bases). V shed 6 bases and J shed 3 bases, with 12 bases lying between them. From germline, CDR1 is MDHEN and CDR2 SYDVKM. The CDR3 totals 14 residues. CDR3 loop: CASRVRQVNQPQHF. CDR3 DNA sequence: TGTGCCAGCAGGGTACGACAGGTCAATCAGCCCCAGCATTTT.

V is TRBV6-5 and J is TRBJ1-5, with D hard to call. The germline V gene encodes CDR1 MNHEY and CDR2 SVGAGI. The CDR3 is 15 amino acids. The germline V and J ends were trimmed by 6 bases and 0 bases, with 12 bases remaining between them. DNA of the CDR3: TGTGCCAGCAGATTGGACGGTAATAGCAATCAGCCCCAGCATTTT. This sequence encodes CASRLDGNSNQPQHF.

The CDR3 here is CASSQGQLDGYTF. The CDR3 nucleotides are TGTGCCAGCAGCCAAGGACAACTTGATGGCTACACCTTC. The J gene is TRBJ1-2, the V gene TRBV3-1; D ambiguous. This CDR3 comprises 13 residues. V was clipped by 1 base and J by 6 bases, with 9 bases between them. CDR1 and CDR2 from the germline V gene are LGHDT and YNNKEL (reference sequence).

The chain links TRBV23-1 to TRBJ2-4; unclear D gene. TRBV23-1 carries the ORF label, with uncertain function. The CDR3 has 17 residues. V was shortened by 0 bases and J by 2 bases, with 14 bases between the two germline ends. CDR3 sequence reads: CASSQSPPTVSKNIQYF. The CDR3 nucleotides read TGCGCCAGCAGTCAATCCCCCCCAACAGTTTCCAAAAACATTCAGTACTTC.

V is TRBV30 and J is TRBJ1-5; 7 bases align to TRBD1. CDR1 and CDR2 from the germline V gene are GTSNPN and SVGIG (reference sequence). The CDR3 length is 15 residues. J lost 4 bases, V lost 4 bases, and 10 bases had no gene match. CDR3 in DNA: TGTGCCTGGAAACAGGGGCTCACTCATAATCAGCCCCAGCATTTT. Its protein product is CAWKQGLTHNQPQHF.

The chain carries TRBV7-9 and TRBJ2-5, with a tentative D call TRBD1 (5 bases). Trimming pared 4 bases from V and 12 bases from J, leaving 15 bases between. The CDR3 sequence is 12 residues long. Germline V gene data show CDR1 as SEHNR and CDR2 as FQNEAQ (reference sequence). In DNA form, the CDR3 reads TGTGCCAGCAGCTCCCGAAGGGGAAGCGAGTACTTC. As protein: CASSSRRGSEYF.

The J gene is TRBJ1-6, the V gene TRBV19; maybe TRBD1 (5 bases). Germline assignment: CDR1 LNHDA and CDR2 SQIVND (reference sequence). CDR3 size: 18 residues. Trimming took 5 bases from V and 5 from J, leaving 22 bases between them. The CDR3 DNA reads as TGTGCCAGTAGTCAAGGGCGGATCGGGGGATCGGATAATTCACCCCTCCACTTT. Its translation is CASSQGRIGGSDNSPLHF.

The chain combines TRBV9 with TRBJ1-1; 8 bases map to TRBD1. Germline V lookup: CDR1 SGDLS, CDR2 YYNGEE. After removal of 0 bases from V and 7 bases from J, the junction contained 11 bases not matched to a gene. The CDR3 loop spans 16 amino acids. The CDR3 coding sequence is TGTGCCAGCAGCGTAGGTTTGGGACAGGAGCACGGTGAAGCTTTCTTT. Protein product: CASSVGLGQEHGEAFF.

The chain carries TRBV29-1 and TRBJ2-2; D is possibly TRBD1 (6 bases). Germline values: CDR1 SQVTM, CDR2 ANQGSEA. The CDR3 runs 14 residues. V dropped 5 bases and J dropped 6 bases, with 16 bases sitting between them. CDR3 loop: CSVPRTVPPGELFF. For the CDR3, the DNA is TGCAGCGTTCCAAGGACAGTACCCCCCGGGGAGCTGTTTTTT.

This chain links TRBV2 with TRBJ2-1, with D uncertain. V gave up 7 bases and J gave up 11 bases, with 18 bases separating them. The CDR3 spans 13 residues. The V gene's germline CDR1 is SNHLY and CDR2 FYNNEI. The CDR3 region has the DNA TGTGCCAGCATTAAAAGTCCCCTCGGAAAGCAGTTCTTC. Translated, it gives CASIKSPLGKQFF.

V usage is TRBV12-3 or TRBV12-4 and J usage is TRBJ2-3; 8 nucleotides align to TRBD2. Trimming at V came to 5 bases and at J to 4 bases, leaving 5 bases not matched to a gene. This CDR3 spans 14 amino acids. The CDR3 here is CASSEYSGADTQYF. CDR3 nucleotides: TGTGCCAGCAGTGAATATAGCGGGGCAGATACGCAGTATTTT.

The chain's CDR3 is CASCWSAQTEAFF. The DNA of the CDR3 is TGTGCCAGTTGTTGGTCAGCTCAGACTGAAGCTTTCTTT. This rearrangement joins TRBV19 to TRBJ1-1, with unresolved D. Germline CDR1 is LNHDA and CDR2 is SQIVND (reference sequence). The CDR3 is 13 residues long. Trimming shortened V by 8 bases and J by 5 bases, and 15 bases separated the two germline ends.

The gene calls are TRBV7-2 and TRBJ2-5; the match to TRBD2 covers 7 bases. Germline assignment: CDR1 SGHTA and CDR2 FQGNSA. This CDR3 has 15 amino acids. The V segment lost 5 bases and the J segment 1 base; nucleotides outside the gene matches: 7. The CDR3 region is CASSGLGRVQETQYF. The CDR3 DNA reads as TGTGCCAGCAGCGGACTAGGTCGGGTCCAAGAGACCCAGTACTTC.